The present T cell receptor (beta chain) was sequenced within a study of control samples from healthy donors and cancer patients. Measured with immunoSEQ multiplex PCR; TCRdb has only the in-frame clones, and not every one. The data hold about 190,000 clones, with around 93% observed a single time. The CDR3 is 13 residues long. J gave up 3 bases and V 5 bases, and 3 bases lay outside the gene matches. CDR1 and CDR2 from the germline V gene are SGHAT and FQNNGV. Sequencing was done on a sample of blood. The TCR comes from a man aged 30 to 39 in good health. The chain couples TRBV11-2 to TRBJ1-1, with 7 bases aligning to TRBD1. CDR3 amino acids: CASSPDRDTEAFF. The CDR3 DNA reads as TGTGCCAGCAGCCCAGACAGGGACACTGAAGCTTTCTTT.